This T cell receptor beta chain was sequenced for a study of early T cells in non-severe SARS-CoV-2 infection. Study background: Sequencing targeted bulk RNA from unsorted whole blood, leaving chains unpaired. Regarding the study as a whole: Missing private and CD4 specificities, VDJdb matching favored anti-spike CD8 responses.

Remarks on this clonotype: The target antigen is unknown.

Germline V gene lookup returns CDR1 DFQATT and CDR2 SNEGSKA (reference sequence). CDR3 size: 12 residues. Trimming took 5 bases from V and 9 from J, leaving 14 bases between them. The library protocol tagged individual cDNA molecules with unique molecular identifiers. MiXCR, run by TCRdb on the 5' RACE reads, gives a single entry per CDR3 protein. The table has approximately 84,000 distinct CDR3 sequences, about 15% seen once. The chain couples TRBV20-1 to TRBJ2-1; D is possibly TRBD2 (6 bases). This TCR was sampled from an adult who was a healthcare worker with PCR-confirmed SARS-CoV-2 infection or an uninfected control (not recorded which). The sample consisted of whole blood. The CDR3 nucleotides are TGCAGTGCTTGGGGACGGGAGAGTGAGCAGTTCTTC. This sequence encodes CSAWGRESEQFF.